These 32 T cell receptor beta chains were sequenced from one sample in a study of blood T cell repertoires in COVID-19. Generated by immunoSEQ multiplex PCR, the TCRdb table keeps only in-frame clones and is missing some. The table records hundreds of thousands of clones, around nine tenths of them present only once. Sequencing was carried out using peripheral blood. These receptors originate from a man in his forties with acute or convalescent COVID-19.

V gene TRBV7-2 combines with J gene TRBJ1-2; D ambiguous. Germline CDR1 SGHTA, CDR2 FQGNSA. The CDR3 runs 14 residues. V lost 7 bases to trimming and J lost 5 bases, with 17 bases between them. The CDR3 DNA is TGTGCCAGCATCCTATCGACTAACCTATATGGCTACACCTTC. Protein product: CASILSTNLYGYTF.

The rearrangement joins TRBV7-8 to TRBJ2-7, with a possible D match to TRBD1 (5 bases). The V and J ends lost 5 bases and 3 bases respectively, with 17 bases between them. CDR1 is SGHVS and CDR2 is FQNEAQ in the germline V gene. CDR3 length equals 15 residues. CDR3 nucleotides: TGTGCCAGCAGCGAGAGTTACCCAGGGATCTACGAGCAGTACTTC. The encoded protein is CASSESYPGIYEQYF.

V usage is TRBV6-5 and J usage is TRBJ1-1, with D tentatively TRBD1 (6 bases). Germline CDR1 MNHEY, CDR2 SVGAGI. Trimming took off 0 bases at V and 0 bases at J, with 8 bases between the two ends. This CDR3 contains 15 residues. The CDR3 region has the DNA TGTGCCAGCAGTTACTCGGGGACACTGAACACTGAAGCTTTCTTT. Translation: CASSYSGTLNTEAFF.

The V gene is TRBV5-1, the J gene TRBJ2-4, with 9 bases lining up with TRBD1. Unmatched junction bases numbered 9, after V lost 5 bases and J lost 6 bases. The CDR3 runs 15 residues. Germline assignment: CDR1 SGHRS and CDR2 YFSETQ. The CDR3: CASRIESGQGNIQYF. Here the CDR3 DNA reads TGCGCCAGCAGAATAGAATCGGGACAGGGAAACATTCAGTACTTC.

The rearrangement uses TRBV9 and TRBJ1-2; the D is unclear. Trimming removed 0 bases at V and 1 base at J, with 4 bases between. The CDR3 is 13 amino acids. Germline V gene sequence: CDR1 SGDLS, CDR2 YYNGEE. The CDR3 DNA is TGTGCCAGCAGCGTAGGGCTTAACTATGGCTACACCTTC. As protein: CASSVGLNYGYTF.

The V call is TRBV9, the J call TRBJ2-2; D gene ambiguous. V was trimmed by 0 bases and J by 6 bases, leaving 6 bases between them. Germline V lookup: CDR1 SGDLS, CDR2 YYNGEE. The CDR3 has 13 amino acids. The CDR3 nucleotides read TGTGCCAGCAGCGTAGCGTCGGCCGGGGAGCTGTTTTTT. Translation: CASSVASAGELFF.

The chain carries TRBV13 and TRBJ1-1; D is ambiguous. The germline V gene has CDR1 PRHDT and CDR2 FYEKMQ (reference sequence). This CDR3 spans 12 amino acids. Deletions cut 6 bases from V and 5 bases from J, with 10 bases between. CDR3 DNA: TGTGCCAGCAGGCGAGGGTGGACTGAAGCTTTCTTT. Translating gives CASRRGWTEAFF.

This chain joins TRBV15 and TRBJ2-7, with D possibly being TRBD1 (6 bases). CDR3 length: 13 residues. Germline CDR1 and CDR2: LNHNV and YYDKDF (reference sequence). V lost 8 bases, J lost 0 bases, and 11 bases lay in between. CDR3 in amino acids: CATEDRTSYEQYF. The DNA for the CDR3 is TGTGCCACCGAGGACAGAACCTCCTACGAGCAGTACTTC.

This chain joins TRBV12-5 and TRBJ2-2; 7 bases line up with TRBD2. The V gene end was trimmed by 5 bases and the J gene end by 3 bases; junction bases not matched to a gene: 9. CDR1 is LGHNT, CDR2 FRNRAP, per germline. The CDR3 loop spans 16 amino acids. Written as DNA, the CDR3 is TGTGCTAGTGGTCCCGAGACTAGCCATTACACCGGGGAGCTGTTTTTT. Amino acids: CASGPETSHYTGELFF.

The chain carries TRBV3-1 (or the pseudogene TRBV3-2) and TRBJ2-3; 12 nucleotides agree with TRBD2. CDR1 and CDR2 (germline): LGHDT, YNNKEL (reference sequence). The CDR3 totals 16 residues. V lost 6 bases, J lost 3 bases, and 7 bases stayed unmatched. The CDR3 region has the DNA TGTGCCAGCAGTCGACTAGCGGGGGTACGTACAGATACGCAGTATTTT. Its translation is CASSRLAGVRTDTQYF.

The chain uses TRBV27 and TRBJ2-3; 9 bases are shared with TRBD2. Germline CDR1 is MNHEY and CDR2 is SMNVEV (reference sequence). Germline trimming cut 3 bases from V and 6 bases from J; bases unmatched to any gene: 7. The length of the CDR3 is 15 residues. The CDR3 reads CASSLAGGPWDTQYF. CDR3 in DNA: TGTGCCAGCAGTTTGGCGGGGGGGCCATGGGATACGCAGTATTTT.

The gene calls are TRBV10-3 and TRBJ2-7; 8 bases are a match to TRBD1. After removal of 4 bases from V and 3 bases from J, the junction contained 5 bases not matched to a gene. CDR1 is ENHRY and CDR2 is SYGVKD in the germline V gene. CDR3 length: 14 residues. The CDR3 reads CAISGTGTGYEQYF. As DNA, the CDR3 is TGTGCCATCAGTGGAACCGGGACAGGCTACGAGCAGTACTTC.

This chain uses TRBV18 with TRBJ1-3; D might be TRBD1 (6 bases). This CDR3 comprises 16 residues. Trimming took off 0 bases at V and 2 bases at J, with 11 bases between the two ends. CDR1 and CDR2 (germline): KGHSH, LQKENI. Here the CDR3 reads CASSPPGQGTGNTIYF. Here the CDR3 DNA reads TGTGCCAGCTCACCACCGGGGCAGGGGACTGGAAACACCATATATTTT.

The chain has TRBV5-1 and TRBJ2-7, with TRBD2 matching 8 bases. Germline assignment: CDR1 SGHRS and CDR2 YFSETQ. This CDR3 region has 16 residues. V was pared by 4 bases and J by 5 bases, with 14 bases of the junction left unmatched. The CDR3 spells CASSLGLALTRHEQYF. CDR3 nucleotides: TGCGCCAGCAGCCTCGGACTAGCCCTAACCAGGCACGAGCAGTACTTC.

The chain carries TRBV12-3 or TRBV12-4 and TRBJ1-2; TRBD1 matches 7 bases. This CDR3 has 13 residues. After removal of 6 bases from V and 4 bases from J, the junction contained 5 bases not matched to a gene. As DNA, the CDR3 is TGTGCCAGCAGACCGGGACAGAGCTATGGCTACACCTTC. Amino acid sequence: CASRPGQSYGYTF.

As regards this clone: An end of the junction does not agree with germline; a read error may underlie this. The sample contains more than one DNA sequence encoding this CDR3. The chain joins TRBV29-1 to TRBJ1-3, with D possibly being TRBD1 (5 bases). CDR3 length: 13 residues. Looked up from germline, CDR1 is SQVTM and CDR2 is ANQGSEA. CDR3 loop: CSAWTPFGNTIYF. CDR3 bases: TGCAGCGCATGGACACCCTTCGGAAACACAATATATTTT. Drawing the rest from reference TRBV29-1 and TRBJ1-3, the complete variable domain is SAVISQKPSRDICQRGTSLTIQCQVDSQVTMMFWYRQQPGQSLTLIATANQGSEATYESGFVIDKFPISRPNLTFSTLTVSNMSPEDSSIYLCSAWTPFGNTIYFGEGSWLTVV.

V and J are TRBV27 and TRBJ2-7, with 10 bases identical to TRBD1. Trimming at V came to 5 bases and at J to 1 base, leaving 11 bases not matched to a gene. The germline V gene encodes CDR1 MNHEY and CDR2 SMNVEV (reference sequence). This CDR3 spans 17 amino acids. This CDR3 reads CASSHGTGAVGSYEQYF. In DNA form, the CDR3 reads TGTGCCAGCAGTCACGGGACAGGGGCTGTGGGGTCCTACGAGCAGTACTTC.

This clone was counted a single time. The chain couples TRBV27 to TRBJ2-1, with 9 bases matching TRBD2. The ends lost 4 bases at V and 7 bases at J; junction bases unmatched: 14. The CDR3 consists of 17 residues. Germline CDR1 reads MNHEY; CDR2 reads SMNVEV (reference sequence). CDR3 sequence: CASSSLLRGGRDNEQFF. The CDR3 bases are TGTGCCAGCAGTTCTCTATTGCGGGGGGGCCGAGATAATGAGCAGTTCTTC.

The chain carries TRBV27 and TRBJ1-5, with D hard to call. The CDR3 totals 13 residues. The germline CDR1 and CDR2 sequences are MNHEY and SMNVEV (reference sequence). The V gene lost 6 bases and the J gene lost 0 bases, with 6 bases spanning the gap. CDR3 nucleotides: TGTGCCAGCAGACTTAATAGCAATCAGCCCCAGCATTTT. Translating gives CASRLNSNQPQHF.

This rearrangement joins TRBV18 to TRBJ1-1; D is possibly TRBD1 (6 bases). V was shortened by 0 bases and J by 11 bases, with 16 bases between the two germline ends. Germline CDR1 reads KGHSH; CDR2 reads LQKENI. This CDR3 contains 14 residues. The CDR3 nucleotides read TGTGCCAGCTCACCACCGTCAGGGGTAAAGAGGGCTTTCTTT. Translation: CASSPPSGVKRAFF.

This clone was picked up one time. This sequence joins TRBV12-5 and TRBJ1-5, with D tentatively TRBD1 (6 bases). This CDR3 is built from 14 residues. The germline V gene has CDR1 LGHNT and CDR2 FRNRAP. Trimming shortened V by 6 bases and J by 3 bases, and 12 bases separated the two germline ends. The CDR3 DNA sequence: TGTGCTAGTGGCCTCGGACAGTTCAATCAGCCCCAGCATTTT. It is translated as CASGLGQFNQPQHF.

This clone was counted a few times. This chain links TRBV28 with TRBJ1-2; unclear D gene. V lost 7 bases and J lost 8, with 14 bases in between. The CDR3 is made up of 12 amino acids. Germline CDR1 MDHEN, CDR2 SYDVKM. CDR3 in amino acids: CASTRGTLGYTF. The CDR3 region has the DNA TGTGCCAGCACACGGGGAACCCTAGGCTACACCTTC.

V and J are TRBV27 and TRBJ1-1, with TRBD1 identical over 9 bases. CDR3 length equals 14 residues. The J segment lost 3 bases and the V segment lost 4 bases, leaving 3 bases of the junction unmatched. Germline loops: CDR1 MNHEY, CDR2 SMNVEV (reference sequence). The CDR3 sequence is CASSSTGGYTEAFF. As DNA, the CDR3 is TGTGCCAGCAGTTCGACAGGGGGATACACTGAAGCTTTCTTT.

V and J are TRBV24-1 and TRBJ2-3; D might be TRBD2 (7 bases). This CDR3 has 16 amino acids. Looked up from germline, CDR1 is KGHDR and CDR2 is SFDVKD. Trimming cost V 3 bases and J 3 bases, with 15 bases left between them. In DNA form, the CDR3 reads TGTGCCACCAGTGATCAACAAGGGGGGGAGACAGATACGCAGTATTTT. Protein: CATSDQQGGETDTQYF.

The rearrangement joins TRBV19 to TRBJ2-3, with unresolved D. The CDR3 loop spans 12 amino acids. The germline V and J ends were trimmed by 8 bases and 1 base, with 7 bases remaining between them. Germline V gene sequence: CDR1 LNHDA, CDR2 SQIVND (reference sequence). DNA for the CDR3: TGTGCCAGTGGTCGGGGCACAGATACGCAGTATTTT. It is translated as CASGRGTDTQYF.

The chain joins TRBV9 to TRBJ2-1, with 9 bases lining up with TRBD1. Germline V CDR1 and CDR2: SGDLS, YYNGEE. The CDR3 totals 15 residues. V shed 4 bases and J 8 bases; nucleotides not matched to a gene: 10. The CDR3, as DNA: TGTGCCAGCAGCATAATCGGGACAGGGAGGGATGAGCAGTTCTTC. Translated, it gives CASSIIGTGRDEQFF.

This chain uses TRBV11-2 with TRBJ1-2; possible D gene TRBD1, 6 bases. V was trimmed by 5 bases and J by 5 bases, leaving 12 bases between them. The CDR3 runs to 13 residues. Germline CDR1 SGHAT, CDR2 FQNNGV. The CDR3 coding sequence is TGTGCCAGCAGCAAAGGGGGTACTTATGGCTACACCTTC. Residues: CASSKGGTYGYTF.

The chain is built from TRBV9 and TRBJ2-3; TRBD1 agrees at 7 bases. Germline V gene lookup returns CDR1 SGDLS and CDR2 YYNGEE. This CDR3 spans 15 amino acids. The V segment lost 0 bases and the J segment 1 base; nucleotides outside the gene matches: 2. The CDR3 region has the DNA TGTGCCAGCAGCGTAGAGGGGGCCCGCACAGATACGCAGTATTTT. It specifies CASSVEGARTDTQYF.

The V call is TRBV19, the J call TRBJ1-4, with TRBD1 as a possible D gene (5 bases). The CDR3 sequence is 14 residues long. V was clipped by 4 bases and J by 8 bases, with 14 bases between them. Germline assignment: CDR1 LNHDA and CDR2 SQIVND (reference sequence). The CDR3 sequence is CASSTSGLGEKLFF. CDR3 DNA sequence: TGTGCCAGTAGTACATCAGGGTTAGGAGAAAAACTGTTTTTT.

This sequence joins TRBV5-1 and TRBJ2-1; 15 bases fit TRBD2. The CDR3 runs 21 residues. V lost 2 bases and J lost 1; bases outside the gene matches: 13. Germline loops: CDR1 SGHRS, CDR2 YFSETQ. The CDR3 DNA reads as TGCGCCAGCAGCTTAAGGCCGGGACTAGCGGGGGGACTCAAATCCTACAATGAGCAGTTCTTC. This sequence encodes CASSLRPGLAGGLKSYNEQFF.

DNA of the CDR3: TGTGCCAGCAGTTACTCGAGGCTAGCGGCCTACAATGAGCAGTTCTTC. Amino acid sequence: CASSYSRLAAYNEQFF. The chain carries TRBV6-6 and TRBJ2-1; 7 bases match TRBD2. CDR3 size: 16 residues. J gave up 2 bases and V 0 bases, and 4 bases lay outside the gene matches. CDR1 and CDR2 from the germline V gene are MNHNY and SVGAGI (reference sequence).

V is TRBV5-4 and J is TRBJ1-1, with unresolved D. V was clipped by 3 bases and J by 0 bases, with 12 bases between them. The length of the CDR3 is 15 residues. Germline CDR1 reads SGHNT; CDR2 reads YYREEE (reference sequence). CDR3 sequence reads: CASSSLLAMNTEAFF. CDR3 nucleotide sequence: TGTGCCAGCAGCTCATTACTAGCCATGAACACTGAAGCTTTCTTT.